This is a list of T cell receptor beta chains from one sample in a study of early T cells in non-severe SARS-CoV-2 infection. TCRdb passed the 5' RACE reads through MiXCR, listing each CDR3 protein once. The profile shows roughly 86,000 distinct CDR3 sequences, roughly 14% of them singletons. Sequenced: whole blood. The receptors shown here come from an adult who was a healthcare worker with PCR-confirmed SARS-CoV-2 infection or an uninfected control (not recorded which). Each CDR3 is given with its conserved first and last residue. The order of the fields is V gene, D gene, clone size, J gene, CDR3 protein, CDR3 DNA. The D gene is left open where the match is weak. Clone size is given for some rows only: seen once, a few or many times, or a class if the clone is expanded.

v_call: TRBV10-3
d_call: -
clone_size: few
j_call: TRBJ2-3
cdr3_aa: CAISESMVRRGTDTQYF
cdr3_nt: TGTGCCATCAGTGAGTCGATGGTCCGCAGGGGCACAGATACGCAGTATTTT

v_call: TRBV18
d_call: -
clone_size: few
j_call: TRBJ2-2
cdr3_aa: CASSPRNRAVVNTGELFF
cdr3_nt: TGTGCCAGCTCACCACGCAATAGAGCAGTGGTAAACACCGGGGAGCTGTTTTTT

v_call: TRBV7-2
d_call: -
clone_size: -
j_call: TRBJ1-1
cdr3_aa: CASSFGRANTEAFF
cdr3_nt: TGTGCCAGCAGCTTTGGGAGGGCGAACACTGAAGCTTTCTTT

v_call: TRBV10-1
d_call: -
clone_size: few
j_call: TRBJ1-1
cdr3_aa: CASSEYRDMNTEAFF
cdr3_nt: TGCGCCAGCAGTGAATACAGGGATATGAACACTGAAGCTTTCTTT

v_call: TRBV19
d_call: -
clone_size: -
j_call: TRBJ1-5
cdr3_aa: CASSPWGQGGNQPQHF
cdr3_nt: TGTGCCAGTAGTCCATGGGGGCAGGGTGGTAATCAGCCCCAGCATTTT

v_call: TRBV29-1
d_call: -
clone_size: few
j_call: TRBJ2-3
cdr3_aa: CSWGRTDTQYF
cdr3_nt: TGCAGCTGGGGTCGCACAGATACGCAGTATTTT

v_call: TRBV20-1
d_call: -
clone_size: few
j_call: TRBJ1-1
cdr3_aa: CSAREWQNTEAFF
cdr3_nt: TGCAGTGCTAGAGAGTGGCAGAACACTGAAGCTTTCTTT

v_call: TRBV2
d_call: -
clone_size: few
j_call: TRBJ1-5
cdr3_aa: CASSDLVRARGQPQHF
cdr3_nt: TGTGCCAGCAGTGATCTCGTCAGGGCGCGCGGTCAGCCCCAGCATTTT

v_call: TRBV4-1
d_call: -
clone_size: few
j_call: TRBJ2-1
cdr3_aa: CASSQDTGIYNEQFF
cdr3_nt: TGCGCCAGCAGCCAAGATACGGGGATCTACAATGAGCAGTTCTTC

v_call: TRBV20-1
d_call: -
clone_size: few
j_call: TRBJ1-5
cdr3_aa: CSARPGGPNQPQHF
cdr3_nt: TGCAGTGCTAGGCCGGGGGGCCCCAATCAGCCCCAGCATTTT